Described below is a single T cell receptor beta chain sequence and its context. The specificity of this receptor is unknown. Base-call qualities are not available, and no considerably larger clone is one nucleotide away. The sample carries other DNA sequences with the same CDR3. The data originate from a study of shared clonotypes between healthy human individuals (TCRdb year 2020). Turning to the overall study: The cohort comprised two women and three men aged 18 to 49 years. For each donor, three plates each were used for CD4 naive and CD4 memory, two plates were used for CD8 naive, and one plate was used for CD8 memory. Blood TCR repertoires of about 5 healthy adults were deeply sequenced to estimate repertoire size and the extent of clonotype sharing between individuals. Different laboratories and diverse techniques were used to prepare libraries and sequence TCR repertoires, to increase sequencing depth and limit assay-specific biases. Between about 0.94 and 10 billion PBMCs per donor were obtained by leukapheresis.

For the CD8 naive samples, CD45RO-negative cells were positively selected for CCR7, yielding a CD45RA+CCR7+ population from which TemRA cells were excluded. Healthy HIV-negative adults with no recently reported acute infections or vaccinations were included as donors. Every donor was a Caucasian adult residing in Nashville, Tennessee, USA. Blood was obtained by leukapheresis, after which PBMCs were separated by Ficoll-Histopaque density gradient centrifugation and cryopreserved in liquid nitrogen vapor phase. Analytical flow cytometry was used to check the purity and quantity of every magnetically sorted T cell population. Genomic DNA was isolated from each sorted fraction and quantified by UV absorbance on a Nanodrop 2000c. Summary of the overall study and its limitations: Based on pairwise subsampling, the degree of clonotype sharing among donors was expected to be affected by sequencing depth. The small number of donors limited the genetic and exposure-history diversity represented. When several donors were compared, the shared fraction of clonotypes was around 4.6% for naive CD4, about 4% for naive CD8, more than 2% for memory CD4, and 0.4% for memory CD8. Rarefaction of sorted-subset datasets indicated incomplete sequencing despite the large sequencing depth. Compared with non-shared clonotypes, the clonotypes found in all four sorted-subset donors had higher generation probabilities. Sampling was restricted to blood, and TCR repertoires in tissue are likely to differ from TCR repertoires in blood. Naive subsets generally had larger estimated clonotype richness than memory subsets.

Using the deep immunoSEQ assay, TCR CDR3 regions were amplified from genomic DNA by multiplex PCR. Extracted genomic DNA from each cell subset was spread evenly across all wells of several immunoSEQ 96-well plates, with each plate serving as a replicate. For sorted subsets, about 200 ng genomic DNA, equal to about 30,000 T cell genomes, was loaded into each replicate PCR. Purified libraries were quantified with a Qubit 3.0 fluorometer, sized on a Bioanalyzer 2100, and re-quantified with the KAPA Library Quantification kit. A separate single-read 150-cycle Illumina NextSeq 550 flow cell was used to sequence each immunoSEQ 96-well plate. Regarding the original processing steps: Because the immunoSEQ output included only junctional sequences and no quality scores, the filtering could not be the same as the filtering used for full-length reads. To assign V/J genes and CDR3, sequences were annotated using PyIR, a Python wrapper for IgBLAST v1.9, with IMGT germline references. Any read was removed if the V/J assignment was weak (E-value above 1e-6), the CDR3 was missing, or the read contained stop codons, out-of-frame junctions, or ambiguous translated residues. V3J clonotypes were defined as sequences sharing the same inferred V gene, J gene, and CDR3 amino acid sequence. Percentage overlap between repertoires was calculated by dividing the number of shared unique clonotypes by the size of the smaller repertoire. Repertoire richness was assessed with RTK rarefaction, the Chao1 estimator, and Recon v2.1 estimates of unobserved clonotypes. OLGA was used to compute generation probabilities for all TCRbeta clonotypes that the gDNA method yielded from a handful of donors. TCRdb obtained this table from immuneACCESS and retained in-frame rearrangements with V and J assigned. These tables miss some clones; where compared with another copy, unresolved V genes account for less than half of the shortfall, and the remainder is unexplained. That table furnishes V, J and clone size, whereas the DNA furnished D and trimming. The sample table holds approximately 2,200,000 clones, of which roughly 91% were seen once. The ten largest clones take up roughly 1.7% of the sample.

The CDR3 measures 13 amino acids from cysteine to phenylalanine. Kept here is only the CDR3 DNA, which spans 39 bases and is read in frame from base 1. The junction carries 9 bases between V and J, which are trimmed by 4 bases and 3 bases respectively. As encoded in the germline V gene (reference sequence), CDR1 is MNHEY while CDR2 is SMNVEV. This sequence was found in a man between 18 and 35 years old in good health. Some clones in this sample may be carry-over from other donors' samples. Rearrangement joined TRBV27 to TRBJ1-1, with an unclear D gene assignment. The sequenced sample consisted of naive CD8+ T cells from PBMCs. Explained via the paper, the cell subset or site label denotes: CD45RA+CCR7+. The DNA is TGTGCCAGCAGTTCATCAGGTTACACTGAAGCTTTCTTT. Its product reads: CASSSSGYTEAFF.